One and the same sample provided the 22 T cell receptor beta chains below, sequenced in a study of OX40 agonist ivuxolimab in advanced cancers. Data came from immunoSEQ multiplex PCR; TCRdb stores just in-frame clones and leaves some out. The sample carries around 50,000 clones, over 80% recorded once. Sequences were derived from CD4+ or CD8+ T cells sorted from blood, sampled in a trial of the OX40 agonist ivuxolimab. The receptors were gathered from an adult with an advanced solid tumor such as melanoma, head and neck, liver or kidney cancer.

The chain links TRBV6-1 to TRBJ1-2, with unresolved D. Trimming left V 6 bases short and J 7 bases short, with 12 bases between. Looked up from germline, CDR1 is MNHNS and CDR2 is SASEGT. CDR3 size: 12 residues. The CDR3 DNA reads TGTGCCAGCAGCCCTCCTATTGGTGGCTACACCTTC. It translates to CASSPPIGGYTF.

The V gene is TRBV28, the J gene TRBJ2-7; either TRBD1 or TRBD2 may supply D (6 bases each). Germline V lookup: CDR1 MDHEN, CDR2 SYDVKM. V was shortened by 0 bases and J by 3 bases, with 9 bases between the two germline ends. The CDR3 consists of 14 residues. CDR3 DNA: TGTGCCAGCAGTTTATGGCGGGACAACTACGAGCAGTACTTC. Its protein product is CASSLWRDNYEQYF.

This clone was observed a handful of times. V is TRBV30 and J is TRBJ1-5; 11 bases are a match to TRBD1. CDR1 and CDR2 from the germline V gene are GTSNPN and SVGIG (reference sequence). CDR3 length: 14 residues. The J segment lost 6 bases and the V segment lost 3 bases, leaving 4 bases of the junction unmatched. CDR3 in DNA: TGTGCCTGGAGCCCGGGACAGGGGGTTCAGCCCCAGCATTTT. Protein: CAWSPGQGVQPQHF.

This clone appeared a single time. V usage is TRBV6-1 and J usage is TRBJ2-1; 8 positions agree with TRBD1. The CDR3 length is 14 residues. The V segment lost 6 bases and the J segment 6 bases; nucleotides outside the gene matches: 7. The germline V gene has CDR1 MNHNS and CDR2 SASEGT. The CDR3: CASRRTGPPNEQFF. The CDR3 coding sequence is TGTGCCAGCAGACGGACAGGGCCGCCCAATGAGCAGTTCTTC.

The chain combines TRBV5-6 with TRBJ2-3; no firm D call. The CDR3 loop spans 15 amino acids. The germline CDR1 and CDR2 sequences are SGHDT and YYEEEE. V was shortened by 3 bases and J by 1 base, with 12 bases between the two germline ends. The CDR3 sequence: CASSYPDTRTDTQYF. The CDR3 bases are TGTGCCAGCAGCTACCCGGATACCCGCACAGATACGCAGTATTTT.

The chain joins TRBV19 to TRBJ1-1; 8 bases are a match to TRBD1. Germline V gene lookup returns CDR1 LNHDA and CDR2 SQIVND (reference sequence). This CDR3 spans 14 amino acids. Unmatched junction bases numbered 5, after V lost 4 bases and J lost 4 bases. CDR3 coding DNA: TGTGCCAGTAGTAAGGACAGGGTGCTCACTGAAGCTTTCTTT. It encodes CASSKDRVLTEAFF.

The V and J genes are TRBV18 and TRBJ2-4; 8 bases map to TRBD1. This CDR3 region has 15 residues. V trimming: 4 bases; J trimming: 12 bases; junction bases outside the gene matches: 14. Germline V gene lookup returns CDR1 KGHSH and CDR2 LQKENI. The CDR3 is CASSLSGQGKVAQYF. In nucleotides, the CDR3 is TGTGCCAGCTCACTCTCTGGACAGGGAAAGGTAGCTCAGTACTTC.

This CDR3 reads CASSLPDRGYGYTF. The CDR3 coding sequence is TGTGCCAGCAGTCTACCCGACAGGGGCTATGGCTACACCTTC. The chain employs TRBV28 and TRBJ1-2; 8 nucleotides agree with TRBD1. Germline CDR1 reads MDHEN; CDR2 reads SYDVKM. This CDR3 has 14 amino acids. Trimming took 5 bases from V and 4 from J; bases not matched to a gene: 6.

The chain uses TRBV4-2 and TRBJ2-2; either TRBD1 or TRBD2 may supply D (5 bases each). Trimming cost V 1 base and J 4 bases, with 10 bases left between them. The CDR3 has 15 residues. CDR1 and CDR2 from the germline V gene are LGHNA and YNFKEQ. For the CDR3, the DNA is TGTGCCAGCAGCCAAGGGGGGAGCGGCACCGGGGAGCTGTTTTTT. Protein product: CASSQGGSGTGELFF.

This clone was detected a few times. The V call is TRBV7-9, the J call TRBJ2-5, with unresolved D. CDR1 and CDR2 (germline): SEHNR, FQNEAQ (reference sequence). The V end lost 4 bases, the J end lost 5 bases, and 5 bases lay between the germline ends. The CDR3 loop spans 11 amino acids. CDR3 sequence: CASSWWETQYF. DNA for the CDR3: TGTGCCAGCAGCTGGTGGGAGACCCAGTACTTC.

The genes are TRBV13 and TRBJ2-7; weak D call: TRBD2 (5 bases). V shed 6 bases and J shed 6 bases, with 18 bases lying between them. This CDR3 spans 14 amino acids. Germline assignment: CDR1 PRHDT and CDR2 FYEKMQ (reference sequence). The CDR3 bases are TGTGCCAGCAGAGGAAGCGGAGACCTATCCGAGCAGTACTTC. Translation: CASRGSGDLSEQYF.

The V call is TRBV5-4, the J call TRBJ2-3, with 8 bases identical to TRBD2. The V and J ends lost 4 bases and 3 bases, in that order; junction bases with no gene match: 7. This CDR3 spans 15 amino acids. Germline V gene sequence: CDR1 SGHNT, CDR2 YYREEE (reference sequence). CDR3: CASSLAVAGTDTQYF. CDR3 sequence (DNA): TGTGCCAGCAGCCTAGCGGTAGCGGGGACAGATACGCAGTATTTT.

V usage is TRBV29-1 and J usage is TRBJ1-2; unclear D gene. Germline CDR1 reads SQVTM; CDR2 reads ANQGSEA. The V end lost 5 bases, the J end lost 6 bases, and 16 bases lay between the germline ends. The CDR3 loop spans 13 amino acids. The CDR3 here is CSVNPWGSHGYTF. CDR3 nucleotide sequence: TGCAGCGTTAACCCGTGGGGTAGCCATGGCTACACCTTC.

The chain has TRBV10-3 and TRBJ1-4, with TRBD1 as a possible D gene (5 bases). V lost 3 bases and J lost 2, with 13 bases in between. There are 16 residues in the CDR3. CDR1 and CDR2 from the germline V gene are ENHRY and SYGVKD. CDR3 DNA: TGTGCCATCAGTGAAGACAGCTTTCAGACTAATGAAAAACTGTTTTTT. It codes for CAISEDSFQTNEKLFF.

This clone was seen more than once but under ten times. The chain links TRBV6-1 to TRBJ2-1, with D unresolved. The CDR3 has 13 residues. V was pared by 7 bases and J by 0 bases, with 7 bases between. The germline V gene has CDR1 MNHNS and CDR2 SASEGT. The CDR3 region is CASILSSYNEQFF. CDR3 bases: TGTGCCAGCATTCTCAGCTCCTACAATGAGCAGTTCTTC.

The chain uses TRBV6-5 and TRBJ2-7; 8 nucleotides match TRBD1. J was trimmed by 0 bases and V by 2 bases; bases with no gene match: 6. Germline V gene sequence: CDR1 MNHEY, CDR2 SVGAGI. The CDR3 runs 16 residues. The CDR3 sequence: CASSYASDRASYEQYF. The CDR3 DNA follows: TGTGCCAGCAGTTACGCCTCGGACAGGGCCTCCTACGAGCAGTACTTC.

The chain employs TRBV29-1 and TRBJ2-3, with 10 nucleotides matching TRBD1. The germline CDR1 and CDR2 sequences are SQVTM and ANQGSEA. The CDR3 contains 15 residues. V trimming: 6 bases; J trimming: 0 bases; junction bases outside the gene matches: 6. CDR3 residues: CSVPRTGGSTDTQYF. In nucleotides, the CDR3 is TGCAGCGTACCGAGGACAGGGGGAAGCACAGATACGCAGTATTTT.

The chain uses TRBV2 and TRBJ2-1, with 14 bases identical to TRBD2. Germline V gives CDR1 SNHLY, CDR2 FYNNEI. The CDR3 sequence is 16 residues long. With V trimmed by 6 bases and J by 8 bases, 9 bases remained unmatched. The CDR3 region is CASRTGLAGETDEQFF. The CDR3 DNA reads TGTGCCAGCAGAACGGGACTAGCGGGAGAAACGGATGAGCAGTTCTTC.

The chain combines TRBV2 with TRBJ1-5, with TRBD1 matching over 8 bases. V lost 6 bases, J lost 2 bases, and 3 bases stayed unmatched. CDR1 and CDR2 from the germline V gene are SNHLY and FYNNEI. The CDR3 is made up of 14 amino acids. CDR3 sequence reads: CASSLTGGNQPQHF. The CDR3 DNA sequence: TGTGCCAGCAGCTTGACAGGGGGCAATCAGCCCCAGCATTTT.

This clone has a single count. The V call is TRBV19, the J call TRBJ1-1; 7 bases are a match to TRBD1. V dropped 6 bases and J dropped 1; count of bases not matched to a gene: 14. In germline, CDR1 is LNHDA, CDR2 SQIVND (reference sequence). The CDR3 extends over 17 amino acids. As DNA, the CDR3 is TGTGCCAGTAGGGAGAGACAGGGTTTCGTGGGGAACACTGAAGCTTTCTTT. It translates to CASRERQGFVGNTEAFF. The full variable domain, with the rest looked up from reference TRBV19 and TRBJ1-1, is DGGITQSPKYLFRKEGQNVTLSCEQNLNHDAMYWYRQDPGQGLRLIYYSQIVNDFQKGDIAEGYSVSREKKESFPLTVTSAQKNPTAFYLCASRERQGFVGNTEAFFGQGTRLTVV.

The gene calls are TRBV28 and TRBJ2-5, with D perhaps TRBD1 (6 bases). The CDR3 loop spans 14 amino acids. CDR1 is MDHEN, CDR2 SYDVKM, per germline. The V and J ends lost 6 bases and 3 bases respectively, with 14 bases between them. The CDR3 bases are TGTGCCAGCAGCCCGACTCGACAGGAAGAGACCCAGTACTTC. Encoded protein: CASSPTRQEETQYF.

The chain links TRBV7-2 to TRBJ2-5; 7 bases align to TRBD1. The length of the CDR3 is 15 residues. CDR1 and CDR2 (germline): SGHTA, FQGNSA. Unmatched junction bases numbered 10, after V lost 4 bases and J lost 5 bases. The chain's CDR3 is CASSSASTGLETQYF. The CDR3 bases are TGTGCCAGCAGCTCAGCCTCGACAGGGCTGGAGACCCAGTACTTC.